A single sample gave rise to the 23 T cell receptor beta chains below, sequenced in a study of breast tumors, draining lymph nodes, adjacent tissues. The lymph nodes were axillary draining lymph nodes from breast cancer patients. TCRdb reprocessed the multiplex PCR reads with MiXCR, giving one entry per CDR3 protein. The repertoire holds 150,000 to 200,000 distinct CDR3 sequences, with approximately 30% as singletons. Sequencing was done on a sample of axillary lymph node tissue. All receptors come from a female donor with breast cancer. Some clones in this sample may be carry-over from other donors' samples.

This chain connects TRBV2 to TRBJ2-3, with D unclear. V was pared by 3 bases and J by 15 bases, with 10 bases between. The CDR3 has 10 residues. Looked up from germline, CDR1 is SNHLY and CDR2 is FYNNEI. CDR3: CASSEAADYF. The DNA of the CDR3 is TGTGCCAGCAGTGAGGCAGCAGATTATTTT. The variable domain in full, completed from reference TRBV2 and TRBJ2-3, reads EPEVTQTPSHQVTQMGQEVILRCVPISNHLYFYWYRQILGQKVEFLVSFYNNEISEKSEIFDDQFSVERPDGSNFTLKIRSTKLEDSAMYFCASSEAADYFGPGTRLTVL.

V gene TRBV19 combines with J gene TRBJ1-1, with D unclear. CDR1 and CDR2 from the germline V gene are LNHDA and SQIVND (reference sequence). Deletions cut 1 base from V and 4 bases from J, with 1 base between. The CDR3 has 11 amino acids. The CDR3 DNA reads as TGTGCCAGTAGTATAGTCACTGAAGCTTTCTTT. Amino acid sequence: CASSIVTEAFF.

This clonotype showed up many times. The chain joins TRBV28 to TRBJ2-5, with 9 bases matching TRBD2. Trimming at V came to 1 base and at J to 3 bases, leaving 9 bases not matched to a gene. Per germline, CDR1 MDHEN and CDR2 SYDVKM. The CDR3 length is 17 residues. Here the CDR3 DNA reads TGTGCCAGCAGTTTATCCAAACTTCTAGCGGGGAAAGAGACCCAGTACTTC. Translated: CASSLSKLLAGKETQYF.

This clonotype was recorded at least ten times. V usage is TRBV7-8 and J usage is TRBJ2-1; TRBD2 matches 7 bases. Germline V gene lookup returns CDR1 SGHVS and CDR2 FQNEAQ. The CDR3 has 16 residues. Losses at the gene ends were 5 bases for V and 2 bases for J; bases not matched to a gene: 9. The CDR3 reads CASSLRTSSTYNEQFF. CDR3 bases: TGTGCCAGCAGCCTGCGGACTAGTTCAACCTACAATGAGCAGTTCTTC.

This clonotype was detected a few times. This clone may be a read error of a much larger clone one base away. Written as DNA, the CDR3 is TGTGCCAGCAGCGCGGGACTAGCGGGAGGGCCGGGGCAACAGACCCAGTACTTC. This codes for CASSAGLAGGPGQQTQYF. This chain joins TRBV7-2 and TRBJ2-5; 16 nucleotides align to TRBD2. The V segment lost 5 bases and the J segment 6 bases; nucleotides outside the gene matches: 12. The CDR3 sequence is 18 residues long. Per the germline V gene, CDR1 is SGHTA and CDR2 is FQGNSA. Combining the CDR3 with reference TRBV7-2 and TRBJ2-5 gives the whole variable domain GAGVSQSPSNKVTEKGKDVELRCDPISGHTALYWYRQSLGQGLEFLIYFQGNSAPDKSGLPSDRFSAERTGGSVSTLTIQRTQQEDSAVYLCASSAGLAGGPGQQTQYFGPGTRLLVL.

This clonotype was counted between two and nine times. CDR3 sequence: CASSLRTRLLTGELFF. The CDR3 region has the DNA TGTGCCAGCAGTTTACGTACTAGACTGCTCACCGGGGAGCTGTTTTTT. The chain combines TRBV27 with TRBJ2-2; possibly TRBD2 for D (5 bases). The V end lost 2 bases, the J end lost 4 bases, and 14 bases lay between the germline ends. Germline V gene sequence: CDR1 MNHEY, CDR2 SMNVEV (reference sequence). The CDR3 consists of 16 residues.

This clonotype was seen repeatedly, ten times or more. V is TRBV7-3 and J is TRBJ2-2; D uncertain. Trimming pared 5 bases from V and 3 bases from J, leaving 16 bases between. Germline V lookup: CDR1 SGHTA, CDR2 FQGTGA. The CDR3 runs to 16 residues. CDR3 coding DNA: TGTGCCAGCAGCGTCCCAACCCCCTTTGACACCGGGGAGCTGTTTTTT. Its translation is CASSVPTPFDTGELFF.

With respect to this clonotype: The missing conserved phenylalanine or tryptophan at the end of this CDR3 makes a read error likely. The chain recombines TRBV7-8 with TRBJ1-2; D might be TRBD1 (5 bases). The ends were cut back, 5 bases at V and 4 bases at J, with 11 bases in the middle. CDR3 length equals 13 residues. The V gene's germline CDR1 is SGHVS and CDR2 FQNEAQ. As DNA, the CDR3 is TGTGCCAGCAGCCCGGGGCAGGGCTATGGCTACACCCTC. As protein: CASSPGQGYGYTL.

This clonotype showed up just a few times. The rearrangement uses TRBV4-2 and TRBJ2-7; 7 positions agree with TRBD2. Germline CDR1 is LGHNA and CDR2 is YNFKEQ. The junction had 8 bases not matched to a gene; V was cut back by 0 bases and J by 3 bases. This CDR3 comprises 16 residues. DNA for the CDR3: TGTGCCAGCAGCCAAGATCCAGGACTAGTGGGCTACGAGCAGTACTTC. Translating it yields CASSQDPGLVGYEQYF.

In this sample, this clonotype turned up many times. J is TRBJ2-7 and V is TRBV18; perhaps TRBD1 as D (6 bases). CDR1 is KGHSH, CDR2 LQKENI, per germline. Trimming left V 4 bases short and J 2 bases short, with 15 bases between. The CDR3 runs to 15 residues. CDR3 coding DNA: TGTGCCAGCTCACTTACAGGGAGTGGGGCCTACGAGCAGTACTTC. This codes for CASSLTGSGAYEQYF.

This chain links TRBV20-1 with TRBJ2-1; TRBD1 might be the D (6 bases). CDR3 length: 15 residues. Per the germline V gene, CDR1 is DFQATT and CDR2 is SNEGSKA (reference sequence). Trimming took 5 bases from V and 5 from J, leaving 19 bases between them. CDR3 in DNA: TGCAGTGCTGGGCAGTCAGGGGTGGCCCACAATGAGCAGTTCTTC. Its protein is CSAGQSGVAHNEQFF.

This clonotype showed up many times. The gene calls are TRBV7-8 and TRBJ1-2; D gene uncertain. The CDR3 has 13 amino acids. In germline, CDR1 is SGHVS, CDR2 FQNEAQ. V was cut by 1 base and J by 5 bases, with 8 bases left in between. CDR3 residues: CASSLGSTYGYTF. DNA of the CDR3: TGTGCCAGCAGCTTAGGTAGTACTTATGGCTACACCTTC.

This clonotype was found many times. The V gene is TRBV6-2 or TRBV6-3, the J gene TRBJ2-5; 8 nucleotides agree with TRBD1. Unmatched junction bases numbered 13, after V lost 6 bases and J lost 7 bases. CDR1 and CDR2 from the germline V gene are MNHEY and SVGEGT. The length of the CDR3 is 15 residues. The CDR3 coding sequence is TGTGCCAGCAGATTAGGGACAGGTCCCGTGGGGACCCAGTACTTC. The encoded protein is CASRLGTGPVGTQYF.

This clonotype was counted ten times or more. The genes are TRBV20-1 and TRBJ2-6; the D is unclear. The CDR3 is 15 amino acids. Trimming took 4 bases from V and 0 from J, leaving 10 bases between them. CDR1 and CDR2 (germline): DFQATT, SNEGSKA (reference sequence). CDR3 sequence reads: CSATTHDSGANVLTF. In nucleotides, the CDR3 is TGCAGTGCTACAACCCACGACTCTGGGGCCAACGTCCTGACTTTC.

The sample holds many counts of this clonotype. This rearrangement joins TRBV20-1 to TRBJ2-7; 9 positions match TRBD2. Looked up from germline, CDR1 is DFQATT and CDR2 is SNEGSKA (reference sequence). The junction had 4 bases not matched to a gene; V was cut back by 0 bases and J by 7 bases. The CDR3 is 13 amino acids. The CDR3 sequence is CSARDVSGSEQYF. The CDR3 DNA is TGCAGTGCTAGAGATGTTAGCGGGAGTGAGCAGTACTTC.

The table lists this clonotype with many counts. The V call is TRBV20-1, the J call TRBJ2-1; possible D gene TRBD1, 6 bases. Germline V gene lookup returns CDR1 DFQATT and CDR2 SNEGSKA (reference sequence). The CDR3 loop spans 16 amino acids. V shed 0 bases and J shed 4 bases, with 16 bases lying between them. CDR3 sequence reads: CSARDTGRGGYNEQFF. The CDR3, as DNA: TGCAGTGCTAGAGATACAGGCAGGGGTGGGTACAATGAGCAGTTCTTC.

As to this clonotype: Just one base apart from a much larger clone, this may be a read error. Because the CDR3 is missing its conserved closing phenylalanine or tryptophan, this is likely a read error. The rearrangement uses TRBV12-3 or TRBV12-4 and TRBJ2-7; 8 nucleotides align to TRBD2. The J segment lost 1 base and the V segment lost 2 bases, leaving 13 bases of the junction unmatched. This CDR3 contains 18 residues. The CDR3 sequence: CASSLTNPGRGFSYEQYS. In nucleotides, the CDR3 is TGTGCCAGCAGTTTAACCAACCCCGGGAGGGGGTTTTCCTACGAGCAGTACTCC.

This clonotype has a count of ten or more. The rearrangement joins TRBV27 to TRBJ1-5; 7 bases agree with TRBD1. The CDR3 consists of 16 residues. V shed 4 bases and J 2 bases; nucleotides not matched to a gene: 8. CDR1 is MNHEY and CDR2 is SMNVEV in the germline V gene (reference sequence). The CDR3 DNA sequence: TGTGCCAGCAGTTCCGATTACAGGGGTGGCAATCAGCCCCAGCATTTT. It is translated as CASSSDYRGGNQPQHF.

This clonotype showed up many times. The gene calls are TRBV24-1 and TRBJ2-5; 9 bases line up with TRBD2. The CDR3 contains 14 residues. Germline V gives CDR1 KGHDR, CDR2 SFDVKD. Trimming at V came to 5 bases and at J to 5 bases, leaving 5 bases not matched to a gene. The CDR3 spells CATSARGGLETQYF. The CDR3 coding sequence is TGTGCCACCAGTGCGCGGGGGGGTTTGGAGACCCAGTACTTC.

With respect to this clonotype: Compared with germline, one end of the junction differs, possibly owing to a read error. V usage is TRBV7-8 and J usage is TRBJ2-2; D gene uncertain. The V gene's germline CDR1 is SGHVS and CDR2 FQNEAQ. This CDR3 contains 13 residues. CDR3 DNA: TGTGCCAGCAGCGACCAAATAGGCACTGAAGCTTCCTTT. Amino acids: CASSDQIGTEASF. Full variable domain (rest looked up from reference TRBV7-8 and TRBJ2-2): GAGVSQSPRYKVAKRGQDVALRCDPISGHVSLFWYQQALGQGPEFLTYFQNEAQLDKSGLPSDRFFAERPEGSVSTLKIQRTQQEDSAVYLCASSDQIGTEASFGEGSRLTVL.

This clonotype was observed at least ten times. The V and J genes are TRBV7-9 and TRBJ2-7; D unresolved. Germline V gene sequence: CDR1 SEHNR, CDR2 FQNEAQ (reference sequence). V was shortened by 3 bases and J by 0 bases, with 6 bases between the two germline ends. CDR3 length: 13 residues. CDR3 in amino acids: CASSLGPSYEQYF. CDR3 DNA: TGTGCCAGCAGCTTGGGTCCCTCCTACGAGCAGTACTTC.

In its sample, this clonotype was seen a few times. With a much larger clone just one base away, this may be a read error. The CDR3 DNA sequence: TGCAGTGCTAGAGATGGGAAAGGCGGTGCCTACACCTTC. Its translation: CSARDGKGGAYTF. The chain has TRBV20-1 and TRBJ1-2; D not resolved. CDR3 length: 13 residues. The germline gives CDR1 DFQATT, CDR2 SNEGSKA (reference sequence). The V and J ends lost 0 bases and 10 bases respectively, with 15 bases between them.

The chain has TRBV7-8 and TRBJ2-3; 10 bases agree with TRBD1. CDR1 is SGHVS and CDR2 is FQNEAQ in the germline V gene. The CDR3 is 16 amino acids. V lost 0 bases, J lost 4 bases, and 4 bases stayed unmatched. The CDR3 here is CASSLAGQGKSDTQYF. The CDR3 DNA sequence: TGTGCCAGCAGCTTAGCGGGACAGGGGAAGTCAGATACGCAGTATTTT.